The 5 T cell receptor beta chains below all came from one sample that was sequenced in a study of T cells expressing NK-cell markers. TCRdb reprocessed the 5' RACE reads and reports one entry per CDR3 protein, with no DNA. The listing records over 350,000 distinct CDR3 sequences. The sequenced material came from blood T cells: a sorted CD56 or NKG2C T cell subset, CD4+ or CD8+ T cells, or bulk PBMC T cells (not recorded which). The receptor set was obtained from a woman in her forties or fifties in good health.

The chain is built from TRBV15 and TRBJ2-3. The germline gives CDR1 LNHNV, CDR2 YYDKDF (reference sequence). The CDR3 covers 12 residues. The CDR3 loop reads CATSTQSDTQYF.

The chain joins TRBV25-1 to TRBJ2-1. CDR1 and CDR2 from the germline V gene are MGHDK and SYGVNS. The CDR3 covers 11 residues. The CDR3 reads CASSHGGEQFF.

The gene calls are TRBV5-1 and TRBJ2-1; TCRdb returns TRBD2, unconfirmable since there is no DNA. The V gene's germline CDR1 is SGHRS and CDR2 YFSETQ. The CDR3 runs 15 residues. The CDR3 sequence is CASSLDTGRRDEQFF.

V usage is TRBV5-1 and J usage is TRBJ2-4; TCRdb gives TRBD2 as the D gene, but with no DNA this cannot be confirmed. Germline V gene data show CDR1 as SGHRS and CDR2 as YFSETQ. The CDR3 is 14 residues long. The CDR3 is CASSRISGKDIQYF. The entire variable domain, with the rest obtained from reference TRBV5-1 and TRBJ2-4, is as follows: KAGVTQTPRYLIKTRGQQVTLSCSPISGHRSVSWYQQTPGQGLQFLFEYFSETQRNKGNFPGRFSGRQFSNSRSEMNVSTLELGDSALYLCASSRISGKDIQYFGAGTRLSVL.

The chain links TRBV2 to TRBJ2-1; the TCRdb call, TRBD2, lacks DNA for checking. The CDR3 spans 15 residues. Looked up from germline, CDR1 is SNHLY and CDR2 is FYNNEI. CDR3 in amino acids: CASSSEGRGGYEQFF.